This TCR beta chain is drawn from a study of cytomegalovirus exposure and HLA in healthy donors. Study-level results: An analysis done earlier found most TCR beta V segments productive about 87% or about 30% of the time. A few of the chains that were CMV-associated were confirmed in vitro to be specific for CMV antigens. Later analysis associated a missense DCLRE1C variant with TCR beta V- and J-gene trimming. Later analysis suggested links between common viral pathogens and several top significant clusters.

Use of 60 Vbeta and 13 Jbeta primers characterized the PCR. Clones were sequenced by immunoSEQ multiplex PCR, and TCRdb holds only the in-frame ones, with some missing. Seen here are just under 250,000 clones, 82% observed once, and the top ten hold around 5%. As to this clone: Its antigen is not identified.

This sequence originates from a woman in her 40s in good health and CMV-seropositive. The sequencing sample was made of PBMCs.

CDR3 bases: TGCGCCAGCAGCTCTGACGGACTAGCGGGGGCAGGAGAGACCCAGTACTTC. It encodes CASSSDGLAGAGETQYF. The V call is TRBV5-1, the J call TRBJ2-5, with 13 nucleotides matching TRBD2. CDR1 is SGHRS, CDR2 YFSETQ, per germline. The CDR3 is 17 residues long. The V gene end was trimmed by 3 bases and the J gene end by 4 bases; junction bases not matched to a gene: 9.